The next 13 T cell receptor delta chains were all read from a single sample in a study of γδ T cells in repeated Plasmodium falciparum infection. Bulk repertoires came from Vgamma9/Vdelta2+ or Vdelta2-negative gammadelta T cells flow-sorted from PBMC. TCRdb re-called clones from the multiplex PCR reads via CATT. This sample has more than 70,000 delta-chain clones, with more than 0.85% found just once. The specimen was gamma-delta T cells from blood. The receptor source for this set is a pool of human donors (malaria-infected and uninfected, not separated).

A note on this clone: This likely traces to a read error, being one base from a far larger clone. Other nucleotide sequences in the sample specify the same CDR3. V gene TRDV2 was called; the J gene was not; TRDD3, the table's D call, lacks a check against the DNA. CDR3 length equals 18 residues. Looked up from germline, CDR1 is GEAIGNYY and CDR2 is EKD. The CDR3 sequence is CACDTGGRGDTEGDKLIF. The CDR3 nucleotides are TGTGCCTGTGACACCGGAGGTAGAGGGGATACAGAGGGCGATAAGCTCATCTTT.

This clone was found many times. Since a far larger clone is one base different, this is likely a read error. Other DNA sequences from this sample encode an identical CDR3 as well. The genes are TRDV1 and TRDJ1; the match to TRDD3 covers 9 bases. This CDR3 spans 16 amino acids. In germline, CDR1 is TSWWSYY, CDR2 QGS. Losses at the gene ends were 3 bases for V and 0 bases for J; bases not matched to a gene: 5. The CDR3 protein is CALGELGGIHTDKLIF. CDR3 sequence (DNA): TGTGCTCTTGGGGAGCTAGGGGGGATACACACCGATAAACTCATCTTT.

On this clone: This DNA translates differently at residue 8 from the TCRdb protein, which is that of a much larger clone; a read error is likely, and the protein shown is the DNA's own translation. The chain is built from TRDV1 and TRDJ1; D gene unclear. Assignment of the J gene here rests on matching the DNA to germline, because TCRdb gives none. Trimming removed 1 base at V and 2 bases at J, with 32 bases between. This CDR3 contains 22 residues. Germline CDR1 TSWWSYY, CDR2 QGS. The CDR3 loop is CALGERGLCESHPLPATDKLIF. CDR3 coding DNA: TGTGCTCTTGGGGAACGAGGATTGTGTGAGTCCCACCCTTTACCTGCGACCGATAAACTCATCTTT.

Many counts were recorded for this clone. The protein given by TCRdb reflects a much larger clone and differs at residue 4 from this DNA's translation, likely from a read error; the protein shown is the DNA's translation. The V gene is TRDV2, the J gene TRDJ1; D may be TRDD3 (5 bases). The CDR3 length is 16 residues. Germline V gives CDR1 GEAIGNYY, CDR2 EKD. CDR3 coding DNA: TGTGCCTGTGGCACCGTATCCCGTACTGGAGACGATAAACTCATCTTT. This sequence encodes CACGTVSRTGDDKLIF.

A remark on this clone: The protein given by TCRdb reflects a much larger clone and differs at residue 16 from this DNA's translation, likely from a read error; the protein shown is the DNA's translation. CDR3: CACDRLKTSFPTGLPCTDKLIF. The CDR3 nucleotides are TGTGCCTGTGACAGGCTGAAGACCTCCTTTCCGACCGGATTACCCTGCACCGATAAACTCATCTTT. The gene calls are TRDV2 and TRDJ1; D gene unclear. As TCRdb names no J gene, one was assigned here on the basis of a DNA match to germline. Per the germline V gene, CDR1 is GEAIGNYY and CDR2 is EKD. V lost 2 bases, J lost 1 base, and 34 bases lay in between. The CDR3 contains 22 residues.

Worth noting for this clone: This likely came from a read error, as a far larger clone is one base away. Other DNA sequences in this specimen translate into the identical CDR3. The V gene is given as TRDV1, and no J gene call is available; the table names TRDD3, a call not compared with the DNA. The CDR3 totals 18 residues. Germline CDR1 is TSWWSYY and CDR2 is QGS. The CDR3 is CALGLLRLGDTITDKLIF. The CDR3 bases are TGTGCTCTTGGGCTCCTACGGCTGGGGGATACGATCACCGATAAGCTCATCTTT.

The sample holds a few counts of this clone. The TCRdb protein, from a much larger clone, departs from this DNA's translation at residue 6, likely by read error; the protein shown derives from the DNA. This chain connects TRDV3 to TRDJ1; 11 bases agree with TRDD3. The germline V gene has CDR1 TVYSNPD and CDR2 GDNSRS (reference sequence). Trimming removed 3 bases from V and 13 bases from J; junction bases left unmatched: 31. The CDR3 contains 19 residues. The CDR3 region is CAFYLVFPPSFGGYASGIF. For the CDR3, the DNA is TGTGCCTTCTACCTGGTCTTCCCTCCATCTTTTGGGGGATACGCAAGCGGCATCTTT.

This clone appeared a few times. TCRdb lists the protein of a much larger clone for this DNA, which differs at residue 13, so this is likely a read error; the protein given here is translated from the DNA itself. J is TRDJ1 and V is TRDV1; the D is unclear. The V and J ends lost 1 base and 0 bases respectively, with 27 bases between them. Germline CDR1 reads TSWWSYY; CDR2 reads QGS. The CDR3 has 21 residues. CDR3 nucleotides: TGTGCTCTTGGGGAACCCCCTTTACACGTACGGGGTGCATTATACACCGATAAACTCATCTTT. The encoded protein is CALGEPPLHVRGALYTDKLIF.

This clone has a handful of counts. It differs at one base from a far larger clone, so likely a read error. Other DNA sequences in the sample encode the same CDR3. Written as DNA, the CDR3 is TGTGCCTGTGACACGGTTGGTGGATACGACAATGACTACACCGATAAACTCATCTTT. It yields the protein CACDTVGGYDNDYTDKLIF. The chain joins TRDV2 to TRDJ1; 7 bases match TRDD3. TCRdb records no J gene; here it was assigned by comparing the DNA to germline. Germline values: CDR1 GEAIGNYY, CDR2 EKD. J was trimmed by 0 bases and V by 1 base; bases with no gene match: 16. The CDR3 extends over 19 amino acids.

This clone showed up many times. Other DNA sequences in the same sample also yield this CDR3. This chain uses TRDV1 with TRDJ1; 8 positions agree with TRDD3. Germline CDR1 and CDR2: TSWWSYY and QGS. V was pared by 2 bases and J by 0 bases, with 11 bases of the junction left unmatched. CDR3 size: 18 residues. As DNA, the CDR3 is TGTGCTCTTGGGGAATGGATCGACTGGGGGCCCTACACCGATAAACTCATCTTT. Translated: CALGEWIDWGPYTDKLIF.

On this clone itself: The TCRdb protein comes from a much larger clone and disagrees with this DNA's translation at residue 16, likely due to a read error; the protein given here is derived from the DNA. The chain couples TRDV1 to TRDJ1; TRDD3 aligns across 13 bases. The J gene, left out of TCRdb, was set here by checking the DNA against germline. The V segment lost 2 bases and the J segment 0 bases; nucleotides outside the gene matches: 27. This CDR3 spans 25 amino acids. CDR1 is TSWWSYY, CDR2 QGS, per germline. The CDR3 sequence is CALGELPFTRTGGYAHRLYTDKLIF. The CDR3, as DNA: TGTGCTCTTGGGGAATTACCTTTCACAAGGACTGGGGGATACGCGCACCGACTGTACACCGATAAACTCATCTTT.

Comments on this clone: TCRdb's protein, taken from a much larger clone, differs from this DNA's translation at residue 18, likely owing to a read error; the protein displayed comes from the DNA. The gene calls are TRDV2 and TRDJ1; TRDD2 matches 7 bases. Germline matching of the DNA provided the J gene here, since TCRdb leaves it blank. Looked up from germline, CDR1 is GEAIGNYY and CDR2 is EKD. The CDR3 sequence is 21 residues long. The CDR3 reads CACDTVSYAEGRPSYTDELIF. The CDR3 DNA is TGTGCCTGTGACACAGTTTCCTACGCTGAAGGGCGGCCCTCATACACCGATGAACTCATCTTT.

There are many counts of this clone. A far bigger clonotype differs at one base, so this is likely a read error. Other nucleotide sequences from this sample produce the same CDR3. The J gene is TRDJ1, the V gene TRDV2; 10 bases are a match to TRDD3. In germline, CDR1 is GEAIGNYY, CDR2 EKD. The CDR3 runs to 15 residues. The CDR3 DNA reads TGTGCCTGTGACAAATACTGGGGGATCCCTGATAAACTCATTTTT. Its translation: CACDKYWGIPDKLIF.